This TCR beta chain was captured in a study of control samples from healthy donors and cancer patients. Here immunoSEQ multiplex PCR was the method, and the copy in TCRdb shows in-frame clones only, minus some. Among just over 150,000 clones listed, 93% were seen once. V lost 5 bases and J lost 7, with 18 bases in between. Germline lookup yields CDR1 MNHEY and CDR2 SMNVEV (reference sequence). CDR3 size: 14 residues. The chain uses TRBV27 and TRBJ2-7, with a weak D call TRBD1 (5 bases). The sequence derives from a man aged 45-65 years in good health. Sequencing used blood. CDR3 bases: TGTGCCAGCAGTACGCCAGGGCCCGTTGGGGAGCAGTACTTC. It codes for CASSTPGPVGEQYF.